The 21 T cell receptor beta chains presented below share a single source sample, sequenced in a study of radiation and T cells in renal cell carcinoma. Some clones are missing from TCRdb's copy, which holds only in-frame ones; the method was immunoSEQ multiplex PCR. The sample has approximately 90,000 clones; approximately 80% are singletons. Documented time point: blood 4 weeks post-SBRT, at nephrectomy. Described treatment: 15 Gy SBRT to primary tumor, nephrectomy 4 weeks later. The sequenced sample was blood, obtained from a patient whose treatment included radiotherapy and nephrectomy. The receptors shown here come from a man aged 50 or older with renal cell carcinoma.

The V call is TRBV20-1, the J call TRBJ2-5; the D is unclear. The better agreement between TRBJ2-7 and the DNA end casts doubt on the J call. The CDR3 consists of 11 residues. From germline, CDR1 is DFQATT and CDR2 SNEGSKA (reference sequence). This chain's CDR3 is CSVGRAYEQYF. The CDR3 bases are TGCAGTGTGGGCCGGGCCTACGAGCAGTACTTC.

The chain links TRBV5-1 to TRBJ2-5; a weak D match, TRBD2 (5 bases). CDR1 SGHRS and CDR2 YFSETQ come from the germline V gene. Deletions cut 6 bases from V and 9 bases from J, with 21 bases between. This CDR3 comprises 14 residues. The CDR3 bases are TGCGCCAGCACCGGCGGCCGGGATACCGGGCCCCAGTACTTC. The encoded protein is CASTGGRDTGPQYF.

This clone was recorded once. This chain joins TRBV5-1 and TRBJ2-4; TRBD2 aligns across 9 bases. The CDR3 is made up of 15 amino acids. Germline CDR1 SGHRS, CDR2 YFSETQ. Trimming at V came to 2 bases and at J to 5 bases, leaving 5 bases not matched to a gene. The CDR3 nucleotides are TGCGCCAGCAGCTTTAGCGGGGGATCTGAAAACATTCAGTACTTC. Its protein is CASSFSGGSENIQYF.

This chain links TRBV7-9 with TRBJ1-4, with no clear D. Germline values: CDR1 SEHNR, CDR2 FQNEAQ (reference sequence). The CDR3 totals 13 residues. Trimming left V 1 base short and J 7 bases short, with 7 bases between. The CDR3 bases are TGTGCCAGCAGCTTAGGGACTGCTGAAAAACTGTTTTTT. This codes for CASSLGTAEKLFF.

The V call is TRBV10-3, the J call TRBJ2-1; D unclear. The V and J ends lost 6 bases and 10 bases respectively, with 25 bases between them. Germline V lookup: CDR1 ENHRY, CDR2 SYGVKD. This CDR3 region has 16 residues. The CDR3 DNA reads TGTGCCATCAGCGTGACAAGAGAATCGTTCATAAGCGAGCAGTTCTTC. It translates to CAISVTRESFISEQFF.

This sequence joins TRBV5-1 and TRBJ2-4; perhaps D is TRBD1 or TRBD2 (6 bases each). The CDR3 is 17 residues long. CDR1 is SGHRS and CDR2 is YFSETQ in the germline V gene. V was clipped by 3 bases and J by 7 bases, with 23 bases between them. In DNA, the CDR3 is TGCGCCAGCAGCTCCGGGACCGCGGGACAACAACGGAACATTCAGTACTTC. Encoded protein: CASSSGTAGQQRNIQYF.

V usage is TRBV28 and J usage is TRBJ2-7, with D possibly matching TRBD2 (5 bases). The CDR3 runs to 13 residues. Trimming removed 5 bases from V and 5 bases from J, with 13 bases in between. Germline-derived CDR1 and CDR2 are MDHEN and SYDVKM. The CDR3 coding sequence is TGTGCCAGCAGTCCGGGGATGCGTGACGAGCAGTACTTC. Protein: CASSPGMRDEQYF.

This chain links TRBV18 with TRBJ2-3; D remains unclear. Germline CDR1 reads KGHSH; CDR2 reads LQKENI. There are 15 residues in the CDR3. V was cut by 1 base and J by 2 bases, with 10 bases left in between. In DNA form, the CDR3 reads TGTGCCAGCTCACCACGCTACGCAAACACAGATACGCAGTATTTT. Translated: CASSPRYANTDTQYF.

CDR3 region: CASSSGPTYNEQFF. The DNA for the CDR3 is TGTGCCAGCAGCTCCGGTCCGACCTACAATGAGCAGTTCTTC. The chain carries TRBV7-3 and TRBJ2-1; D gene unclear. The germline CDR1 and CDR2 sequences are SGHTA and FQGTGA. The ends were cut back, 4 bases at V and 2 bases at J, with 9 bases in the middle. The length of the CDR3 is 14 residues.

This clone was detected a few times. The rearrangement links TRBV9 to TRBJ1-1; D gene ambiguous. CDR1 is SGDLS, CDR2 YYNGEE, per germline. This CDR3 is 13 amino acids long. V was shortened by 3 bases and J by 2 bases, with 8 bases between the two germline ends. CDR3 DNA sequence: TGTGCCAGCAGCGAAGACACAAACACTGAAGCTTTCTTT. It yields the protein CASSEDTNTEAFF.

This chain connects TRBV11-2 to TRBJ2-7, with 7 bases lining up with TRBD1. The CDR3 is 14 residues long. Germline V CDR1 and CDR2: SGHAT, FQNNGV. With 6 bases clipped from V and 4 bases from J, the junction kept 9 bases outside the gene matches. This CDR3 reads CASSPIRGRYEQYF. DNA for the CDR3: TGTGCCAGCAGTCCGATCAGGGGGAGATACGAGCAGTACTTC.

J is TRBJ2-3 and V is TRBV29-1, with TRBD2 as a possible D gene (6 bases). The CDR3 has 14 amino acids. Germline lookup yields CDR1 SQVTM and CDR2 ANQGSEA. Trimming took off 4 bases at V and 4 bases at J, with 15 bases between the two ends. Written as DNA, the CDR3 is TGCAGCGTTGGAGGGACGGGGGTTGCAGATACGCAGTATTTT. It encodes CSVGGTGVADTQYF.

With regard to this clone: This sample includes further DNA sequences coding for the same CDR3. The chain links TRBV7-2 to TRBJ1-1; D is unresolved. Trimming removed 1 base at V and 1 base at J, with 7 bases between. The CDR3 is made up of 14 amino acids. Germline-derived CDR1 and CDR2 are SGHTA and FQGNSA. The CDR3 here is CASSLGGWNTEAFF. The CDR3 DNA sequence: TGTGCCAGCAGCTTAGGGGGATGGAACACTGAAGCTTTCTTT.

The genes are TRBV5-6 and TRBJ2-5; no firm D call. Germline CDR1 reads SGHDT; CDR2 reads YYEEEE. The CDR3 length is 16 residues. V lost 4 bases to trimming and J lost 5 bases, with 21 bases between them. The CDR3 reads CASSPPGVPRAETQYF. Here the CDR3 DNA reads TGTGCCAGCAGCCCCCCTGGCGTCCCGAGAGCGGAGACCCAGTACTTC.

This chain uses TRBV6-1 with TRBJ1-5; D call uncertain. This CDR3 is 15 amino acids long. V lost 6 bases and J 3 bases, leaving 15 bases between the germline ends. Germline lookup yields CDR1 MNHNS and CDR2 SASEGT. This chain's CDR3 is CASRPGAQDNQPQHF. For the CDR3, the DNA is TGTGCCAGCAGACCGGGAGCCCAGGACAATCAGCCCCAGCATTTT.

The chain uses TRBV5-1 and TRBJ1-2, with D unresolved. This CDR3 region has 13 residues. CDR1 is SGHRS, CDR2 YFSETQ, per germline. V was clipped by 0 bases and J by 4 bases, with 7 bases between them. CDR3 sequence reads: CASSLGGGYGYTF. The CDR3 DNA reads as TGCGCCAGCAGCTTGGGGGGAGGCTATGGCTACACCTTC. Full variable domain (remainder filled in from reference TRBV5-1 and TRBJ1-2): KAGVTQTPRYLIKTRGQQVTLSCSPISGHRSVSWYQQTPGQGLQFLFEYFSETQRNKGNFPGRFSGRQFSNSRSEMNVSTLELGDSALYLCASSLGGGYGYTFGSGTRLTVV.

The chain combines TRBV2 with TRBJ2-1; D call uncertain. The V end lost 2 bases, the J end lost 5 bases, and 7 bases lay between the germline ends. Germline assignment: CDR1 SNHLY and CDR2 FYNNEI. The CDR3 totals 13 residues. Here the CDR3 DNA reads TGTGCCAGCAGTGAATCCCAGAACAATGAGCAGTTCTTC. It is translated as CASSESQNNEQFF. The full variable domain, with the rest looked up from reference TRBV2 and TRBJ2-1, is EPEVTQTPSHQVTQMGQEVILRCVPISNHLYFYWYRQILGQKVEFLVSFYNNEISEKSEIFDDQFSVERPDGSNFTLKIRSTKLEDSAMYFCASSESQNNEQFFGPGTRLTVL.

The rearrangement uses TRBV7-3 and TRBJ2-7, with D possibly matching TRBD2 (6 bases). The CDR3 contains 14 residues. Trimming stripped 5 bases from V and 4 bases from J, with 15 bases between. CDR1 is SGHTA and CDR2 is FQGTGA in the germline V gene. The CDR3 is CASSPGAGNYEQYF. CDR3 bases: TGTGCCAGCAGCCCGGGAGCAGGGAATTACGAGCAGTACTTC.

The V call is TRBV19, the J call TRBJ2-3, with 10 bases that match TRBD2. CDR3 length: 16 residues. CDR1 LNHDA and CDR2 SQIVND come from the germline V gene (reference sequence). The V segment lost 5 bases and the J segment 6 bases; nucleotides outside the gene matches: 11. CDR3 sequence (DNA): TGTGCCAGTAGTGGGGGTCTAGCGGGGGCCGGGGATACGCAGTATTTT. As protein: CASSGGLAGAGDTQYF.

The CDR3 protein is CASSFSVSSYTF. The CDR3, as DNA: TGTGCCAGCAGTTTCTCGGTGTCCAGCTACACCTTC. The rearrangement links TRBV28 to TRBJ1-2; D ambiguous. CDR3 length equals 12 residues. Germline V gene lookup returns CDR1 MDHEN and CDR2 SYDVKM. Deletions cut 3 bases from V and 9 bases from J, with 11 bases between.

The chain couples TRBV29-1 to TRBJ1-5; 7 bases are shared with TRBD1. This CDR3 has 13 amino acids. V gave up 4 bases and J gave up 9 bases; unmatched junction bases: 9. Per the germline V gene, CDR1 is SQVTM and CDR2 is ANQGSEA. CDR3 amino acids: CSVGGTVGRPQHF. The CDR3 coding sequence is TGCAGCGTTGGAGGGACAGTCGGAAGGCCCCAGCATTTT.